The 10 T cell receptor beta chains below all came from one sample that was sequenced in a study of graft-versus-host responses after intestinal transplantation. The antigens these receptors bind are not known. Clones were sequenced by immunoSEQ multiplex PCR, and TCRdb holds only the in-frame ones, with some missing. The table records 84,000 or so clones, approximately 80% of them present only once. The sample consisted of unstimulated CD4+ T cells sorted from spleen or lymph node cells, taken before intestinal transplant. These receptors all stem from a human donor who received an intestinal transplant.

V usage is TRBV21-1 and J usage is TRBJ2-7; the table's D call TRBD1 went unverified against the DNA. TRBV21-1 is tagged as a pseudogene. The CDR3 extends over 14 amino acids. As DNA, the CDR3 is TGTGCCAGCAGCAAACGAACAGGGGTAAGGGAGCAGTACTTC. Its protein is CASSKRTGVREQYF.

This clone occurred once. J is TRBJ2-3 and V is TRBV6-1, with 10 bases that match TRBD2. V lost 7 bases to trimming and J lost 5 bases; unmatched junction nucleotides: 9. The CDR3 loop spans 15 amino acids. Germline V gene sequence: CDR1 MNHNS, CDR2 SASEGT. The CDR3 sequence is CASMTGTSVLDTQYF. The CDR3 DNA reads as TGTGCCAGCATGACCGGGACTAGCGTATTAGATACGCAGTATTTT.

The chain joins TRBV7-2 to TRBJ2-5; maybe TRBD2 (5 bases). This CDR3 spans 15 amino acids. V lost 4 bases and J 3 bases, leaving 15 bases between the germline ends. The V gene's germline CDR1 is SGHTA and CDR2 FQGNSA. The CDR3 sequence is CASSSSPSLEETQYF. In nucleotides, the CDR3 is TGTGCCAGCAGCTCTAGCCCCTCCCTGGAAGAGACCCAGTACTTC.

The CDR3 region has the DNA TGTGCCAGCAGCTCACTCCGGGGAGAGACCCAGTACTTC. It is translated as CASSSLRGETQYF. The chain recombines TRBV5-4 with TRBJ2-5; D is perhaps TRBD2 (5 bases). V dropped 3 bases and J dropped 4 bases, with 10 bases sitting between them. The CDR3 has 13 amino acids. The germline gives CDR1 SGHNT, CDR2 YYREEE (reference sequence).

The chain combines TRBV28 with TRBJ2-2; D is perhaps TRBD2 (5 bases). The V end lost 2 bases, the J end lost 7 bases, and 14 bases lay between the germline ends. The CDR3 is 15 amino acids. Germline values: CDR1 MDHEN, CDR2 SYDVKM. CDR3 DNA sequence: TGTGCCAGCAGTTTAATCGGTCTAGCTTTCGGGGAGCTGTTTTTT. Amino acid sequence: CASSLIGLAFGELFF.

A few counts support this clone. The chain uses TRBV5-1 and TRBJ2-1; 8 bases map to TRBD2. Looked up from germline, CDR1 is SGHRS and CDR2 is YFSETQ. With 0 bases clipped from V and 10 bases from J, the junction kept 6 bases outside the gene matches. This CDR3 is built from 14 residues. The DNA of the CDR3 is TGCGCCAGCAGCTTGGAAGGTAGCGGGAACGAGCAGTTCTTC. It is translated as CASSLEGSGNEQFF.

This clone showed up just a few times. This rearrangement joins TRBV6-1 to TRBJ1-2; D is undetermined. This CDR3 has 13 residues. V was shortened by 6 bases and J by 0 bases, with 8 bases between the two germline ends. Germline CDR1 MNHNS, CDR2 SASEGT. The CDR3 reads CASSTGANYGYTF. The CDR3 DNA sequence: TGTGCCAGCAGCACGGGTGCTAACTATGGCTACACCTTC.

The chain links TRBV9 to TRBJ1-1; 10 bases are a match to TRBD1. This CDR3 spans 14 amino acids. V lost 3 bases to trimming and J lost 3 bases; unmatched junction nucleotides: 2. The germline V gene encodes CDR1 SGDLS and CDR2 YYNGEE. In nucleotides, the CDR3 is TGTGCCAGCAGCGCGGGACAGGGGCACACTGAAGCTTTCTTT. Translation gives CASSAGQGHTEAFF. The entire variable domain, with the rest obtained from reference TRBV9 and TRBJ1-1, is as follows: DSGVTQTPKHLITATGQRVTLRCSPRSGDLSVYWYQQSLDQGLQFLIQYYNGEERAKGNILERFSAQQFPDLHSELNLSSLELGDSALYFCASSAGQGHTEAFFGQGTRLTVV.

This chain's CDR3 is CASSPQTGTRAYEQYF. In DNA, the CDR3 is TGTGCCAGTAGTCCGCAGACGGGGACTAGGGCCTACGAGCAGTACTTC. The rearrangement uses TRBV19 and TRBJ2-7; TRBD2 matches at 8 bases. Germline-derived CDR1 and CDR2 are LNHDA and SQIVND (reference sequence). The CDR3 length is 16 residues. V dropped 5 bases and J dropped 2; count of bases not matched to a gene: 11.

CDR3 amino acids: CASRRGGQNEQFF. In nucleotides, the CDR3 is TGTGCCAGCAGACGGGGGGGCCAGAATGAGCAGTTCTTC. The V and J genes are TRBV6-5 and TRBJ2-1, with 8 positions matching TRBD2. Germline V gives CDR1 MNHEY, CDR2 SVGAGI. This CDR3 has 13 amino acids. V lost 6 bases, J lost 7 bases, and 5 bases stayed unmatched.